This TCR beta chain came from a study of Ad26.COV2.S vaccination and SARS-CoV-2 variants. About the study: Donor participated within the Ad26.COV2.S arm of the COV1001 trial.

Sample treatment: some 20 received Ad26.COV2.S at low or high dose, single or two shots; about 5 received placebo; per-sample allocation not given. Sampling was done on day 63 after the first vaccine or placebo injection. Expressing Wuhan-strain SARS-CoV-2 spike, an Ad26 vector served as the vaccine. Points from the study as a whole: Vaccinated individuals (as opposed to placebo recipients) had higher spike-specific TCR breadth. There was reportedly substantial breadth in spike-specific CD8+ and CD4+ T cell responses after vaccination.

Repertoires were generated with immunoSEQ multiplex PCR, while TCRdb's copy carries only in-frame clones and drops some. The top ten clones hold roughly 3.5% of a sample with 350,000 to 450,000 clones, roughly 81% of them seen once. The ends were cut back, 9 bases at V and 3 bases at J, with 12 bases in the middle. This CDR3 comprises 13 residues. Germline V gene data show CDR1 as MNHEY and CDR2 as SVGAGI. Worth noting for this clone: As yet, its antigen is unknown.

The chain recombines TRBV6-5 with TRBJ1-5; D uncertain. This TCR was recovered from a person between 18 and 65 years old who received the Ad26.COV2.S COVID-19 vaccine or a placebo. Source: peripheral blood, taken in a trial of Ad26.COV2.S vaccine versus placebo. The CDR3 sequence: CASWVGLNQPQHF. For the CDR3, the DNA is TGTGCCAGTTGGGTTGGCCTCAATCAGCCCCAGCATTTT.